The sequence of this T cell receptor (beta chain) was determined in a study of blood T cell repertoires in COVID-19. Study summary: Material from acute and convalescent COVID-19 was sourced from the United States, Italy and Spain.

TCRdb keeps only in-frame clones here, not all; method: immunoSEQ multiplex PCR. Altogether 75,000 or so clones are present, approximately 87% being singletons, with the ten largest covering over 15%. The CDR3 runs to 15 residues. V lost 0 bases to trimming and J lost 2 bases, with 11 bases between them. Germline loops: CDR1 SGHTS, CDR2 YDEGEE. The sequencing sample was made of peripheral blood. This chain links TRBV5-8 with TRBJ1-1; no definite D call. This sequence was found in a woman aged 80 or older with acute or convalescent COVID-19. The CDR3 loop reads CASSLGYRLNTEAFF. CDR3 in DNA: TGTGCCAGCAGCTTGGGTTACAGATTAAACACTGAAGCTTTCTTT.